The present entry profiles one TCR beta chain with its context. This clone was detected a few times. No antigen is known for it. It has no much larger one-base neighbor in the sample; base qualities were not kept. The library was produced with the immunoSEQ multiplex PCR assay. For the multiplex PCR, a mixture combining 60 forward primers for TCR Vbeta segments and 13 reverse primers for TCR Jbeta segments was used. A multiplex PCR assay on genomic DNA amplified the CDR3 region of rearranged TCR beta genes. On the Illumina HiSeq System, the amplified TCR beta libraries were sequenced as 87-base-pair reads. Per the authors' processing: A later analysis tallied tens of millions of unique TCR beta chains across the 666 repertoires, and around 10 million of those chains were shared by two or more donors. A nearest-neighbor algorithm error-corrected the raw reads and collapsed the reads into unique sequences, merging closely related sequences to remove PCR and sequencing errors. Alignment of CDR3 sequences to IMGT reference sequences was used to assign V, D and J gene segments. For a sequence to be retained, at least a six-nucleotide match to both a V gene segment and a J gene segment was required. A rearrangement counted as productive if the CDR3 had no stop codons and remained in frame with V and J, and every other rearrangement counted as non-productive. CDR3 was defined according to IMGT convention as the region running from the second conserved V-encoded cysteine to the conserved J-encoded phenylalanine. In an earlier analysis of around 640 of the donors, sequences lacking an unambiguous match to a single V gene segment were excluded. In an earlier analysis of 587 of the donors, a V segment was called functional when productive rearrangements were above 56.7%, and segregating when the standard deviation between donors exceeded 5%. To diagnose cytomegalovirus status from the catalog of TCR beta chain sequences, a statistical classification framework was built. A later analysis assigned V and J genes by comparing TCR nucleotide sequences with IMGT/GENE-DB human TR gene sequences. Using the TCRdist pipeline, a later analysis assigned CDR3 sequences along with most-parsimonious VDJ recombination scenarios. In a later analysis, every TCR beta chain was defined by the combination of its CDR3 amino acid sequence and its V-gene family, and reads without a unique V-gene family were dropped. In a later analysis, several hundred highly shared, low-generation-probability nucleotide sequences were removed to address suspected cross-contamination and a sequencing artifact. For each public chain, a later analysis derived a clonal expansion index from normalized ranks of inferred template counts within each repertoire. In a later analysis, generation probabilities were computed with a VDJ recombination model fitted to out-of-frame rearrangements, and the resulting probabilities were checked against IGoR. In a later analysis, TCR-TCR, TCR-HLA and TCR-CMV co-occurrence was scored with hypergeometric tests, and a repertoire-size bias correction was applied to TCR pairs. To estimate false discovery rates, a later analysis permuted the HLA or CMV assignments 20 times. In a later analysis, co-occurring TCRs were grouped with DBSCAN, and TCRdist sequence similarity was added when clustering was performed within HLA-allele-positive subsets. Co-occurrence clustering excluded repertoires with fewer than 30,000 or more than 120,000 public chains, plus five with anomalous nucleotide sharing. Held by TCRdb, this immuneACCESS table contains in-frame sequences only and omits some clones. Under half of the omission traces to an unresolved V gene where checked; the cause of the rest is unknown. V, J and clone size derive from that table, while D and trimming were established from the DNA sequence. The sample data list about 180,000 clones, and almost 80% of these were observed just once. The ten largest clones capture 6.3% of the sample.

The cohort consisted of 650 to 850 healthy bone marrow donors. All cohort members were sampled while nominally healthy, although unrecorded immune exposures were likely present. The donor tested CMV seropositive, placing the donor among the 250 to 300 seropositive members of the cohort. Each donor provided a peripheral blood sample, and peripheral blood mononuclear cells were used for TCR beta sequencing. Genomic DNA was extracted from the blood cell samples with the Qiagen DNeasy Blood Extraction Kit. This sample is drawn from a study of cytomegalovirus exposure and HLA in healthy donors (dated by TCRdb to the late 2010s). Regarding the complete study: An earlier analysis of approximately 590 of the donors reported 250 to 300 Gb of sequence data and some 100 million unique TCR beta sequences from around 200 million T cells. In a later genetic analysis, genome-wide SNP genotypes for about three fifths of the 666 donors were used, and that subset was treated as a discovery cohort. In the later analysis, no new phenotypic data were used to find candidate immune exposures; instead, reliance was placed on TCR beta sequences and their occurrence across donors. An earlier analysis of 500 to 750 of the donors applied high-throughput TCR beta sequencing to assess whether each TCR beta V gene segment acted as functional or pseudogenic. In addition to the first cohort of approximately 670 subjects, a separate validation cohort of around 110 different subjects was used. The number of typed donors differed by locus: about 629-630 for A, B, C, DRB1 and DQB1; approximately 530 for DQA1; around 580 for DPA1; and approximately 450 for DPB1. Approximately 300 gigabases of sequencing data and 78 million or so unique TCR sequences were included in an early release covering about 700 HLA-typed donors. Alongside the repertoire data, information on donor age, sex, ethnicity and CMV serostatus was compiled. The T cell repertoires of 700 or so subjects were profiled by immunosequencing and related to cytomegalovirus serostatus. HLA typing included class I and class II loci at four-digit resolution. The study combined high-throughput TCR immunosequencing, statistical association of individual TCRs with disease status, and machine learning to predict cytomegalovirus infection status. A later analysis re-examined previously published TCR beta repertoires from roughly 720 donors and added high-resolution HLA genotyping to investigate patterns of TCR occurrence. Several DR-DQ haplotypes were treated as single units for association and clustering because of strong linkage in the cohort. Among 398 genotyped donors of the cohort, an average of about 240,000 unique TCR beta nucleotide sequences were sequenced per donor, around 18% of them non-productive. The genetic ancestry cluster associated with self-reported Caucasian donors included roughly four fifths of the 398 genotyped donors. Every discovery cohort repertoire had been produced on one sequencing platform. The aim of the study was to test whether cataloging public T cell receptors could identify signatures of past pathogen exposure. What the work shows at the level of the full study, not this receptor alone: At a false discovery rate of 0.05, a later analysis linked 16,000 or so TCR beta sequences to specific HLA alleles. A cluster of highly shared sequence variants was judged likely to be a technical artifact of the sequencing pipeline. A further reported finding was that TCR beta sequences accurately predicted the HLA-A and HLA-B alleles for most subjects in the first cohort. In an earlier analysis of 587 of the donors, most TCR beta V segments appeared in productive rearrangements about 90% or about 30% of the time, broadly matching IMGT annotations. Because HLA typing was missing for some donors at each locus, association tests included only the typed subset. A total of 150 to 200 TCR beta chains were listed by the study as associated with cytomegalovirus. Compared with the approximately 720-donor mean, donors in an Asian-associated ancestry cluster had fewer N-insertions in productive TCRs, according to a later genetic analysis. A later analysis found that HLA-associated TCR beta chains were more clonally expanded and had lower generation probabilities than equally common non-associated chains. Most TCR sequences were observed very rarely across donors, whereas some public TCRs were present in many individuals. Presence/absence analyses assumed roughly uniform sequencing depth across donors, an assumption that may not hold. Seventeen rarely observed V segments, including chromosome 9 orphons, were excluded from the earlier analysis of several hundred of the donors because counts were too low. According to a later analysis, most CMV-associated TCR beta chains appeared to be HLA-restricted, and the HLA associations seemed to be driven largely by CMV exposure. A later analysis found that TCR association rates varied across HLA loci, with DRB1 alleles showing the most associated TCRs and HLA-C alleles the fewest. Correlated functional status among segregating V segments might reflect linkage disequilibrium, but an unknown experimental factor could not be ruled out. Immune exposure information for the cohort was limited to CMV serostatus. According to a later analysis, parvovirus B19, influenza, CMV and Epstein-Barr virus appeared linked to several top co-occurrence clusters. In this cohort, only TCR beta chains were sequenced, and detectable features were limited by the absence of alpha or paired-chain data. In a later genetic analysis, a missense DCLRE1C variant was associated with V-gene and J-gene trimming of TCR beta chains, and the association was replicated in an independent cohort. A few of the identified cytomegalovirus-associated TCR beta chains were confirmed in vitro to be specific for cytomegalovirus antigens. The authors suggested that the approach could potentially be extended to other disease states and immunological phenotypes. Assigning TCR associations to individual alleles was difficult when HLA alleles, especially DR and DQ, strongly co-occurred. The 87-base-pair reads could not distinguish some IMGT-functional V segments, including TRBV6-2 and TRBV6-3, so those segments were excluded. Cytomegalovirus status was reported to be diagnosed by the classifier with high specificity and sensitivity in both the original and validation cohorts.

The germline ends are 3 bases apart after V is trimmed by 3 bases and J by 1 base. From the cysteine up to the phenylalanine, the CDR3 has a length of 11 residues. Solely the CDR3 DNA is kept, with 33 bases framed from the first base. The germline V gene (reference sequence) provides CDR1 DFQATT and CDR2 SNEGSKA. The receptor's source is a man aged 40-50 years in good health and CMV-seropositive. The V and J genes are TRBV20-1 and TRBJ1-1; no D gene can be assigned with confidence. The source material was PBMCs. The nucleotide sequence is TGCAGTGCTAGTCAGAACACTGAAGCTTTCTTT. This gives the protein CSASQNTEAFF.